This is a list of T cell receptor beta chains from one sample in a study of blood T cell repertoires in COVID-19. Sequencing was performed with immunoSEQ multiplex PCR; in TCRdb, only in-frame clones are kept and a portion is missing. The top ten clones hold around 6.5% of a sample with about 170,000 clones, about 86% of them seen once. The material sequenced was peripheral blood. The receptors were sampled from an elderly woman in a cohort sampled during active or convalescent COVID-19. Both conserved end residues are part of each CDR3. The D gene is left open where the match is weak. Some rows have no size entry. The others give once, few or many, or a class for an expanded clone.

>NA|13|TRBV27|NA|TRBJ2-4
TGTGCCAGCGCAGGGGGGGCCAAAAACATTCAGTACTTC
CASAGGAKNIQYF
>NA|17|TRBV9|NA|TRBJ1-2
TGTGCCAGCAGCGTAGAGTCCCCGGGTCGAGGCGGCTATGGCTACACCTTC
CASSVESPGRGGYGYTF
>TRBD1|14|TRBV5-1|NA|TRBJ1-6
TGCGCCAGCAGCTTGTACAGGGGAAATTCACCCCTCCACTTT
CASSLYRGNSPLHF
>TRBD2|17|TRBV6-4|many|TRBJ2-1
TGTGCCAGCAGTGACTCTAGCCCTAGCGGGGGATACAATGAGCAGTTCTTC
CASSDSSPSGGYNEQFF
>NA|12|TRBV30|NA|TRBJ2-3
TGTGCCGGCCGGGGTTCCACAGATACGCAGTATTTT
CAGRGSTDTQYF
>NA|13|TRBV30|few|TRBJ2-3
TGTGCCTGGAGGAGGCAGGGGCTGGGTACGCAGTATTTT
CAWRRQGLGTQYF
>TRBD2|16|TRBV28|NA|TRBJ2-3
TGTGCCAGCAGTTTAGGAGCGGGAGGTAATATACGCGGGCAGTATTTT
CASSLGAGGNIRGQYF
>TRBD1|17|TRBV5-4|NA|TRBJ2-5
TGTGCCAGCAGCCGGGGGACAGGGGGCGCGGTGCAAGAGACCCAGTACTTC
CASSRGTGGAVQETQYF
>NA|17|TRBV28|many|TRBJ1-2
TGTGCCAGCAGCTCCGGGACCGGGTACCTATCGCGGGGTGGCTACACCTTC
CASSSGTGYLSRGGYTF
>TRBD2|18|TRBV7-2|NA|TRBJ2-3
TGTGCCAGCAGCCTAGGGAGGGTGCGGGGGGGCCTCACAGATACGCAGTATTTT
CASSLGRVRGGLTDTQYF
>NA|14|TRBV5-6|NA|TRBJ1-3
TGTGCCAGCAGCCGATGGACACAGGGAAACACCATATATTTT
CASSRWTQGNTIYF
>NA|15|TRBV5-6|NA|TRBJ1-2
TGTGCCAGCAGCTTATGGACACTAACTAACTATGGCTACACCTTC
CASSLWTLTNYGYTF
>TRBD1|17|TRBV5-4|NA|TRBJ2-2
TGTGCCAGCAGCCCCACCCGGGACAGGGGTGACACCGGGGAGCTGTTTTTT
CASSPTRDRGDTGELFF
>TRBD1|17|TRBV5-1|NA|TRBJ1-2
TGCGCCAGCAGCTTGACCGCGGGACAGGAGGGTGACTATGGCTACACCTTC
CASSLTAGQEGDYGYTF
>NA|16|TRBV10-3|NA|TRBJ2-1
TGTGCCATCAGTGAGTCTATTTTTACCAGGGACAATGAGCAGTTCTTC
CAISESIFTRDNEQFF
>NA|17|TRBV5-1|NA|TRBJ2-3
TGCGCCAGCAGCTTGGGCGGGGCCCGCCGAGGGACAGATACGCAGTATTTT
CASSLGGARRGTDTQYF
>NA|12|TRBV12-5|NA|TRBJ1-5
TGTGCTAGTGGGACAGGCAATCAGCCCCAGCATTTT
CASGTGNQPQHF
>TRBD1|17|TRBV6-2/TRBV6-3|NA|TRBJ2-7
TGTGCCAGCAGTTACGGGGGACAGGGGGCGACCCCCTACGAGCAGTACTTC
CASSYGGQGATPYEQYF
>TRBD1|16|TRBV7-2|NA|TRBJ2-7
TGTGCCAGCAGCTCACAGGGGGCGAGAGGTTCCTACGAGCAGTACTTC
CASSSQGARGSYEQYF
>NA|14|TRBV5-1|NA|TRBJ2-5
TGCGCCAGCAGCTCAGGCACAGACCAAGAGACCCAGTACTTC
CASSSGTDQETQYF
>TRBD1|13|TRBV10-1|NA|TRBJ2-5
TGCGCCAGCAGTGATGACAGGGAGGAGACCCAGTACTTC
CASSDDREETQYF
>TRBD2|16|TRBV7-6|NA|TRBJ2-1
TGTGCCAGCAGCTTAGGTTTGGCGGGGGAGGTGGGTGAGCAGTTCTTC
CASSLGLAGEVGEQFF
>TRBD2|18|TRBV11-2|NA|TRBJ2-5
TGTGCCAGCAGGGTACCCGTGTTAGCGGGGGGGCCGGGGGAGACCCAGTACTTC
CASRVPVLAGGPGETQYF
>NA|14|TRBV19|NA|TRBJ1-2
TGTGCCAGTAGTATAGGGAGGGTTAACTATGGCTACACCTTC
CASSIGRVNYGYTF
>TRBD1|14|TRBV7-2|NA|TRBJ1-1
TGTGCCAGCAGCTTAGTTCCCACCCGGGACAGACTATCTTTT
CASSLVPTRDRLSF
>TRBD1|14|TRBV19|NA|TRBJ1-5
TGTGCCAGTAGTAGACAGGGAGAGATTCAGCCCCAGCATTTT
CASSRQGEIQPQHF
>NA|13|TRBV12-3/TRBV12-4|NA|TRBJ1-6
TGTGCCAGCGGCAACTCCTATAATTCACCCCTCCACTTT
CASGNSYNSPLHF
>NA|13|TRBV19|NA|TRBJ1-4
TGTGCTACAGAGTCCACAACTAATGAAAAACTGTTTTTT
CATESTTNEKLFF
>NA|15|TRBV7-2|NA|TRBJ2-2
TGTGCCAGCAGCTTAGCGGGGGGGCAGACCGGGGAGCTGTTTTTT
CASSLAGGQTGELFF
>TRBD1|15|TRBV5-1|NA|TRBJ2-7
TGCGCCAGCAGCTTAACGGGACAGGGAGGATACGAGCAGTACTTC
CASSLTGQGGYEQYF
>TRBD1|13|TRBV2|NA|TRBJ1-1
TGTGCCAGCAGTAGGGGGCGAGCCACTGAAGCTTTCTTT
CASSRGRATEAFF
>TRBD1|13|TRBV18|NA|TRBJ1-2
TGTGCCAGCTCATCAGGACAGGGAAGTGGCTACACCTTC
CASSSGQGSGYTF
>NA|13|TRBV6-4|NA|TRBJ1-5
TGTGCCAGCAGTGAGATTACAGGTCAGCCCCAGCATTTT
CASSEITGQPQHF
>NA|13|TRBV5-1|NA|TRBJ1-1
TGCGCCAGCAGCGCCTCCCGGACAGCTGAAGCTTTCTTT
CASSASRTAEAFF
>NA|13|TRBV28|NA|TRBJ1-2
TGTGCCAGCAGTTTAGGACAAGGGTATGGCTACACCTTC
CASSLGQGYGYTF
>TRBD2|13|TRBV7-2|NA|TRBJ2-1
TGTGCCGCTCGGACTAGCGCCGACAATGAGCAGTTCTTC
CAARTSADNEQFF
>NA|15|TRBV4-2|NA|TRBJ2-2
TGTGCCAGCAGCCAAGCAACTAGCTCAGGGGGGGAGCTGTTTTTT
CASSQATSSGGELFF
>TRBD2|15|TRBV2|few|TRBJ2-3
TGTGCCAGCAGCGAAGGTGCGGGGGAGATAGATACGCAGTATTTT
CASSEGAGEIDTQYF
>NA|15|TRBV4-2|NA|TRBJ1-1
TGTGCCAGCAGCCCGAATACAAGAACGAGGACTGAAGCTTTCTTT
CASSPNTRTRTEAFF
>TRBD2|16|TRBV6-2/TRBV6-3|NA|TRBJ2-5
TGTGCCAGCAGTTACCAGCGGGGGGGCCTTGGAAAGACCCAGTACTTC
CASSYQRGGLGKTQYF
>TRBD2|16|TRBV5-4|NA|TRBJ2-7
TGTGCCAGCAGCTCGCGGACTAGCGGGGACACCTACGAGCAGTACTTC
CASSSRTSGDTYEQYF
>TRBD1|13|TRBV6-5|NA|TRBJ2-3
TGTGCCAGCAGGGGACAGGGGGCAGATACGCAGTATTTT
CASRGQGADTQYF
>NA|15|TRBV5-3|NA|TRBJ1-4
TGTGCCAGAAGCCATGACAGAGCAACTAATGAAAAACTGTTTTTT
CARSHDRATNEKLFF
>TRBD1|16|TRBV6-5|NA|TRBJ2-7
TGTGCCAGCAGTTACTCGTTTCGGACAGGTTCCTACGAGCAGTACTTC
CASSYSFRTGSYEQYF
>TRBD1|17|TRBV2|NA|TRBJ2-2
TGTGCCAGCAAGAAAATATCAGGGGGCATATACACCGGGGAGCTGTTTTTT
CASKKISGGIYTGELFF
>TRBD1|17|TRBV23-1|NA|TRBJ2-5
TGCGCCAGCAGTCAATCGGACCGGGACAGCCGTCAAGAGACCCAGTACTTC
CASSQSDRDSRQETQYF
>NA|19|TRBV4-3|NA|TRBJ2-6
TGCGCCAGCAGCCCTGTCGACAGGACAGATAGCTCTGGGGCCAACGTCCTGACTTTC
CASSPVDRTDSSGANVLTF
>TRBD2|16|TRBV15|NA|TRBJ2-2
TGTGCCACCAGCAGGGGATTACTAGCGGGCGGCGGGGAGCTGTTTTTT
CATSRGLLAGGGELFF
>NA|13|TRBV12-5|NA|TRBJ2-3
TGTGCTAGTGGTTTGTCTAGCACAGATACGCAGTATTTT
CASGLSSTDTQYF
>NA|13|TRBV21-1|NA|TRBJ2-5
TGTGCCAGCAGCAAAGCGCTACCCCGCGGCCAGTACTTC
CASSKALPRGQYF
>TRBD2|16|TRBV7-9|NA|TRBJ2-3
TGTGCCAGCAGCCCCTCAACCGTAACTAGCGGCGTTACGCAGTATTTT
CASSPSTVTSGVTQYF
>NA|15|TRBV18|NA|TRBJ1-2
TGTGCCAGCTCAGAAGAGCGGGGGTCCAACTATGGCTACACCTTC
CASSEERGSNYGYTF
>TRBD1|14|TRBV19|NA|TRBJ1-2
TGTGCCAGTAGTACTAGGCAGACAGGGGAAGGCTACACCTTC
CASSTRQTGEGYTF
>NA|10|TRBV7-2|NA|TRBJ1-1
TGTGCCAGCAGCTTAGTGAGGGCTTTCTTT
CASSLVRAFF
>NA|15|TRBV9|NA|TRBJ1-5
TGTGCCAGCAGCGAAGCAGGGGTTGGGGGTCAGCCCCAGCATTTT
CASSEAGVGGQPQHF
>NA|12|TRBV7-9|NA|TRBJ2-3
TGTGCCAGCAGGGGAGCCGGGGATACGCAGTATTTT
CASRGAGDTQYF
>NA|14|TRBV7-9|NA|TRBJ1-3
TGTGCCAGCAGCTTAGGCAGGGCGGAGAACACCATATATTTT
CASSLGRAENTIYF
>TRBD1|17|TRBV3-1/TRBV3-2|NA|TRBJ1-5
TGTGCCAGCAGACAGACTGGACAGGGGGTAAGCAATCAGCCCCAGCATTTT
CASRQTGQGVSNQPQHF
>TRBD1|15|TRBV19|once|TRBJ2-7
TGTGCCAGTAGTCCCCGGGGACAGTGGGCTCGGGAGCAGTACTTC
CASSPRGQWAREQYF